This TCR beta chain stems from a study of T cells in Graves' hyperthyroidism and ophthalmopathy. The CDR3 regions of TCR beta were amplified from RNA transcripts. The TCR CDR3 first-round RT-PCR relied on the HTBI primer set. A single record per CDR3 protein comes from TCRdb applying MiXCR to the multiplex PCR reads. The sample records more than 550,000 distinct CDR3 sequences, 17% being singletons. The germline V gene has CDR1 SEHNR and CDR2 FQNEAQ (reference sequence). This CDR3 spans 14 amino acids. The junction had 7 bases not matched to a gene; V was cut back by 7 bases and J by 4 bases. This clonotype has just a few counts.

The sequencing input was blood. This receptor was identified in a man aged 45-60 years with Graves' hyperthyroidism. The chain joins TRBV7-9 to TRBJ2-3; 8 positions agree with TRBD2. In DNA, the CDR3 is TGTGCCAGCACCCCGCGGGAGGAGGCAGATACGCAGTATTTT. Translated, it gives CASTPREEADTQYF. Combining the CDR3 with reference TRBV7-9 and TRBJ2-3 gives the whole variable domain DTGVSQNPRHKITKRGQNVTFRCDPISEHNRLYWYRQTLGQGPEFLTYFQNEAQLEKSRLLSDRFSAERPKGSFSTLEIQRTEQGDSAMYLCASTPREEADTQYFGPGTRLTVL.